This T cell receptor beta chain was captured by sequencing in a study of cytomegalovirus exposure and HLA in healthy donors. In the PCR, 60 Vbeta and 13 Jbeta primers were used. Data came from immunoSEQ multiplex PCR; TCRdb stores just in-frame clones and leaves some out. The table has 150,000 to 250,000 clones, 70% to 85% seen once. Findings and limits, study-wide: About 87% or about 30% of the time was how often most TCR beta V segments were productive, according to an earlier analysis. In a later analysis, common viral pathogens appeared linked to several of the most significant clusters. A few chains tied to CMV proved CMV antigen-specific in vitro.

This clone was seen only once. The antigen remains undetermined. This receptor was identified in a boy between 2 and 15 years old in good health and CMV-seronegative. The specimen sequenced was PBMCs.

The CDR3 loop is CASSVGVRETQYF. Here the CDR3 DNA reads TGCGCCAGCAGTGTGGGAGTCCGGGAGACCCAGTACTTC. The genes are TRBV10-2 and TRBJ2-5; a possible D gene is TRBD2 (5 bases). V gave up 4 bases and J gave up 5 bases, with 11 bases separating them. The CDR3 runs to 13 residues. From germline, CDR1 is WSHSY and CDR2 SAAADI.